This TCR beta chain was identified in a study of neoadjuvant anti-PD-1 for oral cavity cancer. Profiled with immunoSEQ multiplex PCR; TCRdb holds only in-frame clones, not every one. The sample lists 37,000 or so clones, about 36% occurring once. The germline V gene has CDR1 SGHRS and CDR2 YFSETQ. Trimming removed 0 bases from V and 3 bases from J, with 7 bases in between. This CDR3 has 13 amino acids. Specified time point: after neoadjuvant nivolumab, at surgical resection. This receptor was obtained from a person between 35 and 79 years old with oral cavity squamous cell carcinoma. The specimen comprised tumor tissue, sampled after nivolumab (anti-PD-1) treatment. The chain combines TRBV5-1 with TRBJ2-7; D uncertain. In DNA form, the CDR3 reads TGCGCCAGCAGCTTGGGCTACGACTACGAGCAGTACTTC. This translates into CASSLGYDYEQYF.